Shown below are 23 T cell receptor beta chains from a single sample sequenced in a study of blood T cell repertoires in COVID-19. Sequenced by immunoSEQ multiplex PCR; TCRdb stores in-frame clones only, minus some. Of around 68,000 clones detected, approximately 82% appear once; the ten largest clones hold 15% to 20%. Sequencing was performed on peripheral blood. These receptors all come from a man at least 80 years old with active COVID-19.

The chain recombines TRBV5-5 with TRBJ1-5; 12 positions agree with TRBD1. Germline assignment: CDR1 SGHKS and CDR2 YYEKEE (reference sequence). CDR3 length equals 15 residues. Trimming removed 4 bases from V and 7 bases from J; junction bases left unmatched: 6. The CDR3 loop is CASSKGQGAGQPQHF. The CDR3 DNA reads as TGTGCCAGCAGCAAGGGACAGGGGGCAGGGCAGCCCCAGCATTTT.

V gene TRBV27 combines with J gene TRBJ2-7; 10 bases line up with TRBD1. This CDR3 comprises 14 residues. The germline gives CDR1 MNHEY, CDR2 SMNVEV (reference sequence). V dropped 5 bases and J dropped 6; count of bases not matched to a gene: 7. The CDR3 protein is CASSRRDRGTEQYF. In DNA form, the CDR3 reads TGTGCCAGCAGTCGACGGGACAGGGGAACCGAGCAGTACTTC.

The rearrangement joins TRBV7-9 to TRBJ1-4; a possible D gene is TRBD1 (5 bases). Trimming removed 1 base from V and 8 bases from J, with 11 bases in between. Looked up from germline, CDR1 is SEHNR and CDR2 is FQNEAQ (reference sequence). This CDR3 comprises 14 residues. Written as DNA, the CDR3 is TGTGCCAGCAGCTTAGACAGGTTGGAGGAAAAACTGTTTTTT. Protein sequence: CASSLDRLEEKLFF.

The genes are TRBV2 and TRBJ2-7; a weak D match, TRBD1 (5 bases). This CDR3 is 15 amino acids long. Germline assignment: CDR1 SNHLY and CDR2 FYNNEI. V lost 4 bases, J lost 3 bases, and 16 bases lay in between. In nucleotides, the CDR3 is TGTGCCAGCAGTGTAACGGACACCCTTCTCTACGAGCAGTACTTC. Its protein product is CASSVTDTLLYEQYF.

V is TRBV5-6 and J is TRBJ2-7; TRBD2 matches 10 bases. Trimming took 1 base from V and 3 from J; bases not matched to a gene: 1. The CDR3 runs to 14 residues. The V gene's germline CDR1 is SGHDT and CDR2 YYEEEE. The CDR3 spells CASSLLAGDYEQYF. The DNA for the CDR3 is TGTGCCAGCAGCTTGCTAGCGGGAGACTACGAGCAGTACTTC.

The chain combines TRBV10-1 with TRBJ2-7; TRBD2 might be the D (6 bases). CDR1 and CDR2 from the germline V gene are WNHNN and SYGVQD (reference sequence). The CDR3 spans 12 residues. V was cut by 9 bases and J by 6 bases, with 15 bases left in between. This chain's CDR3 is CARKWGDCEQYF. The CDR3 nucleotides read TGCGCCAGAAAGTGGGGGGATTGCGAGCAGTACTTC.

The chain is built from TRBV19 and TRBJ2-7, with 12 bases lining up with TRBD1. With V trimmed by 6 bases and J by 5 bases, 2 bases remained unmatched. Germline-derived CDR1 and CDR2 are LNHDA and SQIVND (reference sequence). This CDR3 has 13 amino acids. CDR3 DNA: TGTGCCAGTAGGGGGACAGGGGGCAACGAGCAGTACTTC. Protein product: CASRGTGGNEQYF. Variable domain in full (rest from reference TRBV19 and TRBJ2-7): DGGITQSPKYLFRKEGQNVTLSCEQNLNHDAMYWYRQDPGQGLRLIYYSQIVNDFQKGDIAEGYSVSREKKESFPLTVTSAQKNPTAFYLCASRGTGGNEQYFGPGTRLTVT.

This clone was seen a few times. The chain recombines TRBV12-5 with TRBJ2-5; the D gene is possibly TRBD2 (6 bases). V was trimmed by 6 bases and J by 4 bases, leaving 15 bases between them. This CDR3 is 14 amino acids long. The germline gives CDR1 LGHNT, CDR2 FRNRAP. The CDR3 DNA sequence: TGTGCTAGTGGCCCGGGCCGGGACTCAGAGACCCAGTACTTC. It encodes CASGPGRDSETQYF.

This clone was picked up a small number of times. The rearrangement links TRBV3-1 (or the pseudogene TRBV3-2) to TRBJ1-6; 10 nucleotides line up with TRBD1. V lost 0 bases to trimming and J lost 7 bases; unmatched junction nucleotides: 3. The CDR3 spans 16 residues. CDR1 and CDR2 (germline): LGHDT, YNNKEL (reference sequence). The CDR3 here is CASSQDLGQGNSPLHF. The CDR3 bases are TGTGCCAGCAGCCAAGATCTGGGACAGGGGAATTCACCCCTCCACTTT.

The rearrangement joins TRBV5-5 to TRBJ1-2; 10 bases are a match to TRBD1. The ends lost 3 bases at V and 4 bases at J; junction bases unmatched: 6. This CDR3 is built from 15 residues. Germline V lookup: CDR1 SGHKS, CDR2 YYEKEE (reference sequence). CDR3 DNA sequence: TGTGCCAGCAGCTCCCGGGACAGGGGACTCTATGGCTACACCTTC. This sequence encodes CASSSRDRGLYGYTF.

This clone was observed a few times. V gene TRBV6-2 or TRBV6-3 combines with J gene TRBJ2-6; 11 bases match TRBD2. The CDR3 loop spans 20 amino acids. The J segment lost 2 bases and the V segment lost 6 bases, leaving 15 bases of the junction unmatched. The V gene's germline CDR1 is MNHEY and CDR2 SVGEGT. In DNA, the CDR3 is TGTGCCAGCAGCGTAACTAGCGGGAGTGTTTTGATTGCTGGGGCCAACGTCCTGACTTTC. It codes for CASSVTSGSVLIAGANVLTF.

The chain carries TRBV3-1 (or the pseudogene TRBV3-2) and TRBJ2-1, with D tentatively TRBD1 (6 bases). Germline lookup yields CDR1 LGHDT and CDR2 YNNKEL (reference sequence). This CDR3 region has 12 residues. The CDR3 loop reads CATGRGGNEQFF. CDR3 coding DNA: TGTGCTACAGGCAGAGGGGGCAATGAGCAGTTCTTC.

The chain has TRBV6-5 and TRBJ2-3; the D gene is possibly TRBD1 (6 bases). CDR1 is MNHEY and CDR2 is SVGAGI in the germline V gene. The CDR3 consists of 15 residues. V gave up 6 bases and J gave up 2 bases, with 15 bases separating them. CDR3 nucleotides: TGTGCCAGCAGAGATAGGGGACACAACACAGATACGCAGTATTTT. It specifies CASRDRGHNTDTQYF.

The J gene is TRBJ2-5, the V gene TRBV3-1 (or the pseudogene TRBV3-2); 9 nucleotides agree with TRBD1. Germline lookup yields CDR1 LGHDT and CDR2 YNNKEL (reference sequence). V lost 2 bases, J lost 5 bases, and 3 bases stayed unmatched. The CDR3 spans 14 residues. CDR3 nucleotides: TGTGCCAGCAGCCAAAACAGGGGGCGGGAGACCCAGTACTTC. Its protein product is CASSQNRGRETQYF.

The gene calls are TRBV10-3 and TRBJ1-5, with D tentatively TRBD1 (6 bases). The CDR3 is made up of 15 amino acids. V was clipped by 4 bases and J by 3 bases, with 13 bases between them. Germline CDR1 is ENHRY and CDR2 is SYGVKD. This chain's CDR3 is CAISGIGGDNQPQHF. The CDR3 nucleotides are TGTGCCATCAGTGGGATAGGGGGAGACAATCAGCCCCAGCATTTT.

CDR3 sequence (DNA): TGTGCCAGCAGTCAAACCCCGACGGAGCCGAACACCGGGGAGCTGTTTTTT. As protein: CASSQTPTEPNTGELFF. The rearrangement links TRBV12-1 to TRBJ2-2; the table names TRBD2, a call not compared with the DNA. TRBV12-1 is a known pseudogene. There are 17 residues in the CDR3.

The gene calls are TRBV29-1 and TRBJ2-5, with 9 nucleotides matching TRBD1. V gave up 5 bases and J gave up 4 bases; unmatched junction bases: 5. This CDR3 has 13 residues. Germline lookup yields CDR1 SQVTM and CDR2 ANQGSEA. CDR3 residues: CSVTGGDGETQYF. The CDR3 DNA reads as TGCAGCGTTACAGGGGGCGATGGAGAGACCCAGTACTTC. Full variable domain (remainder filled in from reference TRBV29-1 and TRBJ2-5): SAVISQKPSRDICQRGTSLTIQCQVDSQVTMMFWYRQQPGQSLTLIATANQGSEATYESGFVIDKFPISRPNLTFSTLTVSNMSPEDSSIYLCSVTGGDGETQYFGPGTRLLVL.

CDR3 DNA sequence: TGTGCCAGCAGCTCTCGGGACAAACCAATGGATGGCTACACCTTC. Its protein product is CASSSRDKPMDGYTF. The rearrangement uses TRBV7-9 and TRBJ1-2; tentative D call: TRBD1 (6 bases). The CDR3 runs 15 residues. The V gene's germline CDR1 is SEHNR and CDR2 FQNEAQ (reference sequence). V lost 4 bases, J lost 6 bases, and 18 bases lay in between.

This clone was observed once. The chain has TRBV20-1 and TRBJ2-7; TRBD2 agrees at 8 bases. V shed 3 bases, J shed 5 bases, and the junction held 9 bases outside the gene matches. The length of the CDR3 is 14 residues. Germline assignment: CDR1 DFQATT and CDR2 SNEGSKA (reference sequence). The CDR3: CSASIGTSIHEQYF. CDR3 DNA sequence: TGCAGTGCTAGTATTGGGACTAGTATCCACGAGCAGTACTTC.

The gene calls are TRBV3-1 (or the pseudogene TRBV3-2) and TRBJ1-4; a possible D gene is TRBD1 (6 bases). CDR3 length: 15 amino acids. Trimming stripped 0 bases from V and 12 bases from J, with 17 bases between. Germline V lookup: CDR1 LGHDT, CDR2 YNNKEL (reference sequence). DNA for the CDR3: TGTGCCAGCAGCCAAGATTATGGGGGGGGCCGTGAACTGTTTTTT. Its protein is CASSQDYGGGRELFF.

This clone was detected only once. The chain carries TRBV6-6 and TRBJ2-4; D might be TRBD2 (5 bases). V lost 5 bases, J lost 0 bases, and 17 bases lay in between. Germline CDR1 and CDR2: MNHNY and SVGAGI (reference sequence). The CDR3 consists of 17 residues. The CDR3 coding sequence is TGTGCCAGCAGTCAGTTTTCGGGATCGCTAGCCAAAAACATTCAGTACTTC. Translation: CASSQFSGSLAKNIQYF.

CDR3 DNA sequence: TGTGCCAGCAGCTTAGCGGGGGCATCAAGAACTTGGAACACTGAAGCTTTCTTT. Its translation: CASSLAGASRTWNTEAFF. The rearrangement uses TRBV7-8 and TRBJ1-1, with TRBD1 as a possible D gene (6 bases). Trimming took off 0 bases at V and 1 base at J, with 18 bases between the two ends. This CDR3 spans 18 amino acids. Per germline, CDR1 SGHVS and CDR2 FQNEAQ.

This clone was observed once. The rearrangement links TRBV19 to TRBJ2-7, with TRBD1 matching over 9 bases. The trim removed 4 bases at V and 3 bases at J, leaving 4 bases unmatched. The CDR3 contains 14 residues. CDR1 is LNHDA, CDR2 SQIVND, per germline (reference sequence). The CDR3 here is CASSTTGGIYEQYF. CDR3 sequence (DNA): TGTGCCAGTAGTACGACAGGGGGGATCTACGAGCAGTACTTC.